The present entry profiles one TCR beta chain with its context. Per the authors' pipeline: Amplification from reference gene primers served as the basis for estimated nucleated cell counts. The protocol was immunoSEQ multiplex PCR, while the TCRdb copy is restricted to in-frame clones and leaves out a portion. The DNA was the basis for D and trimming; V, J and clone size are from that table. This sample has 50,000 to 75,000 clones, with more than 75% found just once. The CDR3 is 16 amino acids. Trimming removed 6 bases at V and 8 bases at J, with 20 bases between. The germline V gene has CDR1 MNHEY and CDR2 SVGEGT. These data belong to a study of blood T cell repertoires in COVID-19. Study summary: COVID-19 samples, acute and convalescent, were from the United States, Italy and Spain. T cells, B-cell-depleted T cells, or PBMCs supplied cDNA or gDNA.

The origin of this receptor is a man aged 60 to 75 with acute or convalescent COVID-19. The J gene is TRBJ1-6, the V gene TRBV6-2 or TRBV6-3; perhaps TRBD1 as D (6 bases). The sequencing input was peripheral blood. DNA for the CDR3: TGTGCCAGCAGCTCCGCGGCAGGGGCAAGAGATTCACCCCTCCACTTT. Protein product: CASSSAAGARDSPLHF.